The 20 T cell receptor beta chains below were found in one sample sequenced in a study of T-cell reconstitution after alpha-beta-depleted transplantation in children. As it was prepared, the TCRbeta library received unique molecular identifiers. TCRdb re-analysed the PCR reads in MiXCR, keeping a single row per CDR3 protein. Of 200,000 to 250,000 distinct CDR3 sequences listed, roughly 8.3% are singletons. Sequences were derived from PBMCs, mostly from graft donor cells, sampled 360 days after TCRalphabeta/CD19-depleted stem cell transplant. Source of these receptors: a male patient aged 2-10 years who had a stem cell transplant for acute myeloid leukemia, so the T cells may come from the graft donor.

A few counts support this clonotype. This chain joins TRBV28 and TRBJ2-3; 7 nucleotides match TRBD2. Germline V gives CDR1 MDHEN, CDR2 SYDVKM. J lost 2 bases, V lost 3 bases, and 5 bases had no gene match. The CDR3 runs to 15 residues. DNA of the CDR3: TGTGCCAGCAGTTTTGCGGCGGGGGACACAGATACGCAGTATTTT. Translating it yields CASSFAAGDTDTQYF. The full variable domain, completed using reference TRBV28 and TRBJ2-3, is DVKVTQSSRYLVKRTGEKVFLECVQDMDHENMFWYRQDPGLGLRLIYFSYDVKMKEKGDIPEGYSVSREKKERFSLILESASTNQTSMYLCASSFAAGDTDTQYFGPGTRLTVL.

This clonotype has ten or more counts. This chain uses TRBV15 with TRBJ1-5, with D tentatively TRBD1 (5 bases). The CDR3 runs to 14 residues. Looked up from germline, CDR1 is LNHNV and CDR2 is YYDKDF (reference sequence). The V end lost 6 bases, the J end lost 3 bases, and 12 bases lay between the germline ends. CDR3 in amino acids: CATRSRANNQPQHF. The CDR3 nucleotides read TGTGCCACCAGAAGCAGGGCCAACAATCAGCCCCAGCATTTT.

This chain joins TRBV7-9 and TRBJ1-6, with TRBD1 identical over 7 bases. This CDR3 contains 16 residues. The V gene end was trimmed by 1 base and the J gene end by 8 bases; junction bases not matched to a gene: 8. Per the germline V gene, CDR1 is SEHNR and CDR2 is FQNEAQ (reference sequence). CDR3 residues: CASSLDRDRVDSPLHF. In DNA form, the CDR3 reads TGTGCCAGCAGCTTAGACCGGGACAGAGTCGATTCACCCCTCCACTTT. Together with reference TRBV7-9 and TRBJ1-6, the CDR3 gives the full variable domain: DTGVSQNPRHKITKRGQNVTFRCDPISEHNRLYWYRQTLGQGPEFLTYFQNEAQLEKSRLLSDRFSAERPKGSFSTLEIQRTEQGDSAMYLCASSLDRDRVDSPLHFGNGTRLTVT.

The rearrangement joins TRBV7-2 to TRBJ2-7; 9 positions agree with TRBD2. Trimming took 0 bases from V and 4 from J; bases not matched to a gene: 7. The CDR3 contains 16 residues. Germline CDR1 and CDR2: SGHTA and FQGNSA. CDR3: CASSLAAAGGKYEQYF. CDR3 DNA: TGTGCCAGCAGCTTAGCGGCTGCGGGAGGGAAATACGAGCAGTACTTC.

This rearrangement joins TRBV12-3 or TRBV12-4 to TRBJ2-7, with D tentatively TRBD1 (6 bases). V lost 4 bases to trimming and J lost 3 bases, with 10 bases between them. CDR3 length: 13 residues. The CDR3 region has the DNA TGTGCCAGCAGTTCCCAGGGGATCTACGAGCAGTACTTC. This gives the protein CASSSQGIYEQYF.

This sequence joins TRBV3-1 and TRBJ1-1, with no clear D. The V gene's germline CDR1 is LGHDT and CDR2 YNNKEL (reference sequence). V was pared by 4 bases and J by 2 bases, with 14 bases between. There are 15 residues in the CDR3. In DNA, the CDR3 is TGTGCCAGCAGCCTCCGGACGGTAACCAACACTGAAGCTTTCTTT. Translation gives CASSLRTVTNTEAFF.

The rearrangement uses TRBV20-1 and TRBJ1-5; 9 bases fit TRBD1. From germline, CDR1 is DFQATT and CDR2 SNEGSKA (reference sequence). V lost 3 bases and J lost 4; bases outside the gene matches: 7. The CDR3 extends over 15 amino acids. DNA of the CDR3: TGCAGTGCTAGGGTGAACAGGGGGCGGAATCAGCCCCAGCATTTT. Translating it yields CSARVNRGRNQPQHF.

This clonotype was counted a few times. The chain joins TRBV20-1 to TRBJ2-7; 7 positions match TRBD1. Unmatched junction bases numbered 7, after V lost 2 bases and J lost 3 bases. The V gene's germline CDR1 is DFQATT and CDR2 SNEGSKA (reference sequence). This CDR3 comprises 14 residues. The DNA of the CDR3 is TGCAGTGCTAGACCGGGACAGAACATCTACGAGCAGTACTTC. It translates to CSARPGQNIYEQYF.

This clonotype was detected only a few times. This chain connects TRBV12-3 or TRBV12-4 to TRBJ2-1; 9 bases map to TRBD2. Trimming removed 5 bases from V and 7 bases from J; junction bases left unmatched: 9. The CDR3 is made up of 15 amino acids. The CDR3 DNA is TGTGCCAGCAGTATCACTAGCGGGCGTTGGAATGAGCAGTTCTTC. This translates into CASSITSGRWNEQFF.

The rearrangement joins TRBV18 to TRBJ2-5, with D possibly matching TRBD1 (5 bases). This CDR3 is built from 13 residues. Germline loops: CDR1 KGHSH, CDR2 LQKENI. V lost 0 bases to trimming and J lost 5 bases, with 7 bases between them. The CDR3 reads CASSPPNRETQYF. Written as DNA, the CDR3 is TGTGCCAGCTCACCACCCAACAGGGAGACCCAGTACTTC.

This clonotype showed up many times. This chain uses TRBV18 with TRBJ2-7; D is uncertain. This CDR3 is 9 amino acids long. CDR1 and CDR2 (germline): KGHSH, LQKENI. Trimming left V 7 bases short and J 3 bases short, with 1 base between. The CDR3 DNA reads TGTGCCAGCTACTACGAGCAGTACGTC. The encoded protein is CASYYEQYV.

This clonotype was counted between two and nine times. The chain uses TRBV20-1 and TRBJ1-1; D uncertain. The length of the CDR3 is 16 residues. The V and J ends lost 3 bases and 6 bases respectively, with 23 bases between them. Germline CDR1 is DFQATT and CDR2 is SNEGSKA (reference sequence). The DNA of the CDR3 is TGCAGTGCTAGGTCACCGCTAGGTCCGCGGGAGTCTGAAGCTTTCTTT. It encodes CSARSPLGPRESEAFF.

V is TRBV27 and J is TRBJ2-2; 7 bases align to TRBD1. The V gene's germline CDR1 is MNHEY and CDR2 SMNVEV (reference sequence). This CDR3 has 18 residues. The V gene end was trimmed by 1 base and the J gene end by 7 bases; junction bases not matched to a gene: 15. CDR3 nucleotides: TGTGCCAGCAGTTTATACCCGAGTGAGCAGGGGGTGGACGGGGAGCTGTTTTTT. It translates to CASSLYPSEQGVDGELFF.

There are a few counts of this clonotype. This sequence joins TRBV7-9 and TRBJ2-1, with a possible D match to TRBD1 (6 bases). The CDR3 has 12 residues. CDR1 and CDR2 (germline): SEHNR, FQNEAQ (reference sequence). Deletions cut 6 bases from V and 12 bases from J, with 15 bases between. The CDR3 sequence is CASSNRVFWQFF. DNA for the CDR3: TGTGCCAGCAGTAACAGGGTGTTTTGGCAGTTCTTC.

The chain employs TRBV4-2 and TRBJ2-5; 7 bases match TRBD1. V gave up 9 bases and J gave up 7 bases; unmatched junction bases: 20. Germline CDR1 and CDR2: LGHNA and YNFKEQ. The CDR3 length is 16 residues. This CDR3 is CARGPRQGVLGRTQYF. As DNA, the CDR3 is TGTGCCAGGGGCCCCCGACAGGGTGTGTTGGGTAGGACCCAGTACTTC.

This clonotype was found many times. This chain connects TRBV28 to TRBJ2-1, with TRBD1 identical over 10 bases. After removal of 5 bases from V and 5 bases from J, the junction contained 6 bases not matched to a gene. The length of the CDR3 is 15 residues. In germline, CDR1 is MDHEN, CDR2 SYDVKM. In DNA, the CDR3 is TGTGCCAGCAGTGCACCGGGACAGGGGAACAATGAGCAGTTCTTC. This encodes CASSAPGQGNNEQFF.

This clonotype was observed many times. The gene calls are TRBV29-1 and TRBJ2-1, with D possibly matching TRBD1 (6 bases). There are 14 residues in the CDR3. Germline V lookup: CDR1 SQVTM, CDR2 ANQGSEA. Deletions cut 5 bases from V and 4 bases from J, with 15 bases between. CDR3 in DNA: TGCAGCGTTATCGAAAGGACAGCTTACAATGAGCAGTTCTTC. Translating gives CSVIERTAYNEQFF.

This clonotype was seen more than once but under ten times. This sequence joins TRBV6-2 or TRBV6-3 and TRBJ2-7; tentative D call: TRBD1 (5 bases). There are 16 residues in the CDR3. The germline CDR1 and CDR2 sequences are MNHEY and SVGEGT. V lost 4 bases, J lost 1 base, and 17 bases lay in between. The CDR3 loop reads CASSLGLGRDSYEQYF. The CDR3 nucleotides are TGTGCCAGCAGTTTGGGCCTCGGCAGGGATTCCTACGAGCAGTACTTC.

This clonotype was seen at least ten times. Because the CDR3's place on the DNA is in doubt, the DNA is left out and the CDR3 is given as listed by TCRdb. The CDR3 is CASSLVGSGSLFF. This sequence joins TRBV12-3 or TRBV12-4 and TRBJ2-1; the DNA was not used to check the table's D call, TRBD2. The CDR3 numbers 13 amino acids, ends counted.

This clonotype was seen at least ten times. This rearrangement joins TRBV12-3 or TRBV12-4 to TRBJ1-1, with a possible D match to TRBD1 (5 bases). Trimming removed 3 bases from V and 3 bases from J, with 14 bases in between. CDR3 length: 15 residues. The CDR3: CASSFYRTWDTEAFF. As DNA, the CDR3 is TGTGCCAGCAGTTTCTACAGGACATGGGACACTGAAGCTTTCTTT.